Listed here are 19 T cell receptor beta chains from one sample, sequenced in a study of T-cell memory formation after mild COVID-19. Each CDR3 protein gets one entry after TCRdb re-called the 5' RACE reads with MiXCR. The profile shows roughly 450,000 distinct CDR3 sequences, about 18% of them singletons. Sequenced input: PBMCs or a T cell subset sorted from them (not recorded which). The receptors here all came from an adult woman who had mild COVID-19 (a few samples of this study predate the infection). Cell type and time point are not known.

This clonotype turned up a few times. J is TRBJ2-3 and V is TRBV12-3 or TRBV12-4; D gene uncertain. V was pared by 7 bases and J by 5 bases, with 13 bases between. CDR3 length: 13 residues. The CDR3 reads CASTPLRLDTQYF. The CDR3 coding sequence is TGTGCCAGCACCCCCCTGCGGCTAGATACGCAGTATTTT.

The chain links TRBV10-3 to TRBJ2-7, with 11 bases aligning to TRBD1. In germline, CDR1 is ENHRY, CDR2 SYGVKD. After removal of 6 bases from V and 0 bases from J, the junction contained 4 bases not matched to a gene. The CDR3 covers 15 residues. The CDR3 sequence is CAISPGQGASYEQYF. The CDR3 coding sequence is TGTGCCATCAGCCCCGGACAGGGGGCCTCCTACGAGCAGTACTTC.

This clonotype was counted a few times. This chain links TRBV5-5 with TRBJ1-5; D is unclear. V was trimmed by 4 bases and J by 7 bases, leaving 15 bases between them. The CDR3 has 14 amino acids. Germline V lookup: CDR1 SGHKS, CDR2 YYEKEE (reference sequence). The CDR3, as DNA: TGTGCCAGCAGCCTTCAACGGGAGGGACAGCCCCAGCATTTT. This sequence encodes CASSLQREGQPQHF.

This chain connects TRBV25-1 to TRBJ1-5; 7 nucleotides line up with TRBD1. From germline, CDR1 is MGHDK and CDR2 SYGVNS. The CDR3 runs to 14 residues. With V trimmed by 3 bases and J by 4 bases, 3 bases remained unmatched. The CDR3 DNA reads TGTGCCAGCAGTGAGACAGGGCAGAATCAGCCCCAGCATTTT. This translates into CASSETGQNQPQHF. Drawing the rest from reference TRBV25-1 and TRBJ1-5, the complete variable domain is EADIYQTPRYLVIGTGKKITLECSQTMGHDKMYWYQQDPGMELHLIHYSYGVNSTEKGDLSSESTVSRIRTEHFPLTLESARPSHTSQYLCASSETGQNQPQHFGDGTRLSIL.

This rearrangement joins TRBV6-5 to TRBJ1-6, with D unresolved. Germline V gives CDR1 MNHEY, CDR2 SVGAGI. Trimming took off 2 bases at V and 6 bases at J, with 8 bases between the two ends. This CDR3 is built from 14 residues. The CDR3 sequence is CASSYLRPNSPLHF. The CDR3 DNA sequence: TGTGCCAGCAGTTACCTAAGGCCTAATTCACCCCTCCACTTT.

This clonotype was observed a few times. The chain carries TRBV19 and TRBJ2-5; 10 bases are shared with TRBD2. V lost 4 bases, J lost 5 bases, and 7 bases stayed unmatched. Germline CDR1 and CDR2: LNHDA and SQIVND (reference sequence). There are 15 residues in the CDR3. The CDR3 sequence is CASSTRTSGTETQYF. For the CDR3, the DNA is TGTGCCAGTAGTACCAGGACTAGCGGAACGGAGACCCAGTACTTC. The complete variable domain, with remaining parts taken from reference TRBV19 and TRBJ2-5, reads DGGITQSPKYLFRKEGQNVTLSCEQNLNHDAMYWYRQDPGQGLRLIYYSQIVNDFQKGDIAEGYSVSREKKESFPLTVTSAQKNPTAFYLCASSTRTSGTETQYFGPGTRLLVL.

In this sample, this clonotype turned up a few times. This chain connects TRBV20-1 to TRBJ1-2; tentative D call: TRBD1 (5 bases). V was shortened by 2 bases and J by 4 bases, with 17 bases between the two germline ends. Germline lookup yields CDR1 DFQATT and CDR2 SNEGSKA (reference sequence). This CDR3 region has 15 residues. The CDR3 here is CSARPSEQAIYGYTF. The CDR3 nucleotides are TGCAGTGCTAGACCGTCGGAACAGGCCATCTATGGCTACACCTTC.

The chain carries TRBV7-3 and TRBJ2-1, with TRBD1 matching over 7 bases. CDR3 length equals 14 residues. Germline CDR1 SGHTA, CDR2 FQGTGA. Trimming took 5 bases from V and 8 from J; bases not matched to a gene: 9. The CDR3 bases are TGTGCCAGCAGCCTCAACAGGGGTGAGGATGAGCAGTTCTTC. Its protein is CASSLNRGEDEQFF.

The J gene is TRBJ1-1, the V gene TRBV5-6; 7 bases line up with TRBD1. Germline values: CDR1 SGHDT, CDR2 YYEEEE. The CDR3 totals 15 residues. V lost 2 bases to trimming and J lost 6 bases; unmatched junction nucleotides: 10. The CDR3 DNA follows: TGTGCCAGCAGCTTCCCGACAGGGAGGGAAGCTGAAGCTTTCTTT. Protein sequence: CASSFPTGREAEAFF.

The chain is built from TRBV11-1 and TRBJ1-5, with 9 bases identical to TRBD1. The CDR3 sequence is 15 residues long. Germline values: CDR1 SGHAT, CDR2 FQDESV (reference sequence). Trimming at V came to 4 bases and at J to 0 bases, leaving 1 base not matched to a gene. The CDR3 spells CASSYRGLSNQPQHF. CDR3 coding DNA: TGTGCCAGCAGCTACAGGGGGCTTAGCAATCAGCCCCAGCATTTT.

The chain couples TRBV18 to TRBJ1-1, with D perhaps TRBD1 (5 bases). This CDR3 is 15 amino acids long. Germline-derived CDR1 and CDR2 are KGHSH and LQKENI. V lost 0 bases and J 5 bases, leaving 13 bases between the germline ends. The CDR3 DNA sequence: TGTGCCAGCTCACCACCGTTGGGGGGAGGGACTGAAGCTTTCTTT. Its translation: CASSPPLGGGTEAFF.

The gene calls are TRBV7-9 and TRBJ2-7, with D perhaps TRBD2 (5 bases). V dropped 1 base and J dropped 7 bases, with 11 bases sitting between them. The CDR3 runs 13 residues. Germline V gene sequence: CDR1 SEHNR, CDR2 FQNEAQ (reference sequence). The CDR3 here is CASSLGTLGEQYF. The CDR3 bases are TGTGCCAGCAGCTTAGGGACTTTGGGAGAGCAGTACTTC.

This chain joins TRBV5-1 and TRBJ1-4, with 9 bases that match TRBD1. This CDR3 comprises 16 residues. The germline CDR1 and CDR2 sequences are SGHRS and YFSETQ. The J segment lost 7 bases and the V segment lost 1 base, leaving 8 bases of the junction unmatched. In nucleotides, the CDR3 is TGCGCCAGCAGCTTGACCACAGGGGGCGTGGGTGAAAAACTGTTTTTT. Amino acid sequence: CASSLTTGGVGEKLFF.

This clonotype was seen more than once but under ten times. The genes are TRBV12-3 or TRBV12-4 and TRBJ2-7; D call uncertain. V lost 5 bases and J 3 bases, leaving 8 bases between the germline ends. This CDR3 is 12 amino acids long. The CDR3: CASSREDYEQYF. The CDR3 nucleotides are TGTGCCAGCAGTCGAGAGGACTACGAGCAGTACTTC.

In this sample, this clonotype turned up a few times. CDR3 nucleotide sequence: TGTGCCAGCAAGACAACAAACACTGAAGCTTTCTTT. Protein sequence: CASKTTNTEAFF. This chain joins TRBV6-2 or TRBV6-3 and TRBJ1-1; no firm D call. With 7 bases removed from V and 2 bases from J, the gap between germline ends came to 8 bases. The CDR3 is made up of 12 amino acids. CDR1 is MNHEY, CDR2 SVGEGT, per germline.

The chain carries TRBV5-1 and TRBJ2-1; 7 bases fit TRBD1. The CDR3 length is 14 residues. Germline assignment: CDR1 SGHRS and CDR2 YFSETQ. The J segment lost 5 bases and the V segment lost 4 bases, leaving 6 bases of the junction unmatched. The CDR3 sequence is CASSQGQRNNEQFF. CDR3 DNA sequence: TGCGCCAGCAGCCAGGGACAGCGAAACAATGAGCAGTTCTTC.

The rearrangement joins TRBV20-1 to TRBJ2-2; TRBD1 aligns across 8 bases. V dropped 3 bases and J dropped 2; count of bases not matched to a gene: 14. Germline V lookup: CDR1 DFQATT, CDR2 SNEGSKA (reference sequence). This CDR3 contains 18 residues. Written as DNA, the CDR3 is TGCAGTGCTAGGAATCCCCCCGGACAGGGCTCAAACACCGGGGAGCTGTTTTTT. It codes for CSARNPPGQGSNTGELFF.

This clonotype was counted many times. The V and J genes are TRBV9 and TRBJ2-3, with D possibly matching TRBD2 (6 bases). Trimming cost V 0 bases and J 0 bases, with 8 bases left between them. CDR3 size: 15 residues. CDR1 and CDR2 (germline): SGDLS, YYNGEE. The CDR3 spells CASSVVAGSTDTQYF. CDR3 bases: TGTGCCAGCAGCGTAGTGGCGGGGAGCACAGATACGCAGTATTTT.

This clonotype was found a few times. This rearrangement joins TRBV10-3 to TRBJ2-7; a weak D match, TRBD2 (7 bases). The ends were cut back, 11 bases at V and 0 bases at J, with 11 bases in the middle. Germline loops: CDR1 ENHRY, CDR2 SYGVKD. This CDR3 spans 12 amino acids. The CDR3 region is CAAGDISYEQYF. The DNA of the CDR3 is TGTGCCGCGGGGGACATCTCCTACGAGCAGTACTTC.